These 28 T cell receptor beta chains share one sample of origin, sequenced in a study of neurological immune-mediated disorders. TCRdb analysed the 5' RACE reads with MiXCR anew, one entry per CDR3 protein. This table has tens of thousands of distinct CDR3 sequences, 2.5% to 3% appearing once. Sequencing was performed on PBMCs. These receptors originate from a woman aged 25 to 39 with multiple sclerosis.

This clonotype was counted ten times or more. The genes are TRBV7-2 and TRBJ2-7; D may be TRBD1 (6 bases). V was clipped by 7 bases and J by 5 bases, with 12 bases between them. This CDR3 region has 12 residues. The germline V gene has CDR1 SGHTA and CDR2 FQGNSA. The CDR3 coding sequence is TGTGCCAGCACCGGGACATGGGACGAGCAGTACTTC. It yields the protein CASTGTWDEQYF.

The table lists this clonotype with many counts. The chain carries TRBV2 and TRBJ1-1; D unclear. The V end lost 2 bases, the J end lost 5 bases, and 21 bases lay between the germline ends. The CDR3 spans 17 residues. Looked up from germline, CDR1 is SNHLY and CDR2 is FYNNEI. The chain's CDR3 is CASSELNSGERRTEAFF. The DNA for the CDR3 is TGTGCCAGCAGTGAATTAAATTCTGGGGAGAGAAGGACTGAAGCTTTCTTT.

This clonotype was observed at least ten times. The CDR3 sequence is CATSRDRGTNTEAFF. CDR3 nucleotides: TGTGCCACCAGCAGAGATCGCGGGACTAACACTGAAGCTTTCTTT. V usage is TRBV15 and J usage is TRBJ1-1, with D tentatively TRBD1 (5 bases). V was shortened by 0 bases and J by 2 bases, with 10 bases between the two germline ends. This CDR3 has 15 residues. CDR1 and CDR2 (germline): LNHNV, YYDKDF (reference sequence).

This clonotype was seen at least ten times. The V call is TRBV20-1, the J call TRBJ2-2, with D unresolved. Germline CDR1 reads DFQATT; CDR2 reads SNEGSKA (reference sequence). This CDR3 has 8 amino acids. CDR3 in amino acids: CSTGELFF. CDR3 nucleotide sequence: TGCAGCACCGGGGAGCTGTTTTTT.

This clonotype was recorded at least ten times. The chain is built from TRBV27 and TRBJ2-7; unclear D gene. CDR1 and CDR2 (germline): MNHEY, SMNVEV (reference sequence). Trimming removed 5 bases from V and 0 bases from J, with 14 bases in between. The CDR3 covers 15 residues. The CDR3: CASSRGPPFSYEQYF. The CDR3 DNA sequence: TGTGCCAGCAGTAGAGGACCACCCTTCTCCTACGAGCAGTACTTC.

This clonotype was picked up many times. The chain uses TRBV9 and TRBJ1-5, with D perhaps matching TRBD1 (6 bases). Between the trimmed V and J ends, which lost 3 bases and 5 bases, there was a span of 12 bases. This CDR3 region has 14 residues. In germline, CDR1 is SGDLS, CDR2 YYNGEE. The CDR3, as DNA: TGTGCCAGCAGCGCCACAGGGAGCTATCAGCCCCAGCATTTT. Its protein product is CASSATGSYQPQHF.

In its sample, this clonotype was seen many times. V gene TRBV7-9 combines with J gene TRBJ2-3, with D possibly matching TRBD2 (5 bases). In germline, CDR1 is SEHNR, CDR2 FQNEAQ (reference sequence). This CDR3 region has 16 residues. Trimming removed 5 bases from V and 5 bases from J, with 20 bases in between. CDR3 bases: TGTGCCAGCAGCCGCTGGCCGTCGCGGGCTATAGATACGCAGTATTTT. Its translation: CASSRWPSRAIDTQYF.

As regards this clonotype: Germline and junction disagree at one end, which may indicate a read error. The CDR3 DNA sequence: TGTGCCAACAGTAGAATTAGCGGGAGCGGGGAGCTGTTTTTT. Amino acids: CANSRISGSGELFF. J is TRBJ2-2 and V is TRBV28, with 9 bases lining up with TRBD2. CDR1 and CDR2 (germline): MDHEN, SYDVKM. CDR3 length equals 14 residues.

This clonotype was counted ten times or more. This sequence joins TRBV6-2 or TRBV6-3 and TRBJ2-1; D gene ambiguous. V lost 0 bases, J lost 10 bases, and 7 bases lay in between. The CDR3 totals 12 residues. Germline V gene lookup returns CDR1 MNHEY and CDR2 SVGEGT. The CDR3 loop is CASSYSGREQFF. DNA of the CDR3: TGTGCCAGCAGTTACTCAGGGCGGGAGCAGTTCTTC.

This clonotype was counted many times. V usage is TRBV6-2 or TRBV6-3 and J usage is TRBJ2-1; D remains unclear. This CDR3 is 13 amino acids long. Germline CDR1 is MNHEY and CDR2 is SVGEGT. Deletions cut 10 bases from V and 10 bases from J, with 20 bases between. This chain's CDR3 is CATSIIVNGEQFF. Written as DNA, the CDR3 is TGTGCCACCTCCATAATCGTGAACGGAGAGCAGTTCTTC.

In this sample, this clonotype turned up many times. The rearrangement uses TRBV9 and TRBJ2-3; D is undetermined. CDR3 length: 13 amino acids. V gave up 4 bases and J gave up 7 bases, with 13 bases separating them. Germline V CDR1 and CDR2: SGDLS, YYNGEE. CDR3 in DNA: TGTGCCAGCAGCCCCCCCCATGGATATACGCAGTATTTT. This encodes CASSPPHGYTQYF.

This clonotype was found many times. The CDR3 region is CASTLGSLYGYTF. CDR3 bases: TGTGCCAGTACTTTAGGGTCCCTCTATGGCTACACCTTC. The chain joins TRBV19 to TRBJ1-2; D call uncertain. CDR1 is LNHDA, CDR2 SQIVND, per germline (reference sequence). V was pared by 7 bases and J by 4 bases, with 13 bases between. The CDR3 runs 13 residues.

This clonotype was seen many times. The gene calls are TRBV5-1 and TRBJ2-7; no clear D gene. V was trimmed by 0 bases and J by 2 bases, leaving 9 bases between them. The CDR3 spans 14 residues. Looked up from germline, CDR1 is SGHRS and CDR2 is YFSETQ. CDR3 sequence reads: CASSLGSGTYEQYF. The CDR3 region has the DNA TGCGCCAGCAGCTTGGGGTCGGGTACCTACGAGCAGTACTTC.

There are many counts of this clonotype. CDR3 sequence: CASSLELYNEQFF. CDR3 DNA: TGTGCCAGCAGCTTGGAGCTATACAATGAGCAGTTCTTC. The chain employs TRBV5-6 and TRBJ2-1; unclear D gene. V shed 0 bases and J shed 4 bases, with 5 bases lying between them. The germline V gene encodes CDR1 SGHDT and CDR2 YYEEEE. CDR3 length: 13 amino acids.

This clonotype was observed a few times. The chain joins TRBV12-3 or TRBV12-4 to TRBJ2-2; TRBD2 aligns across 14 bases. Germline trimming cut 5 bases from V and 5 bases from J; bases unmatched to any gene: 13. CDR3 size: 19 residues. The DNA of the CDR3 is TGTGCCAGCAGTACCCGAAGACTAGCGGGAGGGCAGGGGACCGGGGAGCTGTTTTTT. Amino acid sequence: CASSTRRLAGGQGTGELFF.

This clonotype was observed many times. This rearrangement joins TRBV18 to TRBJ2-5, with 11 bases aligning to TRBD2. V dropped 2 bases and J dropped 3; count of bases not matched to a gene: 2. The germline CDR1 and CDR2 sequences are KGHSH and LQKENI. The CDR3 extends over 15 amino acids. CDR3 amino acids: CASSPNSGREETQYF. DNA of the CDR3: TGTGCCAGCTCACCAAATAGCGGGAGGGAAGAGACCCAGTACTTC.

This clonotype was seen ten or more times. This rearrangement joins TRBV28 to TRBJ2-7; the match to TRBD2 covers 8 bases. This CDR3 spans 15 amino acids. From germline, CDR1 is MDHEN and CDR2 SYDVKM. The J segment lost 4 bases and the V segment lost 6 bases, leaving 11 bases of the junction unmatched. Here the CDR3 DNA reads TGTGCCAGCAGCGTCACTAGCGGATACTTATACGAGCAGTACTTC. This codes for CASSVTSGYLYEQYF.

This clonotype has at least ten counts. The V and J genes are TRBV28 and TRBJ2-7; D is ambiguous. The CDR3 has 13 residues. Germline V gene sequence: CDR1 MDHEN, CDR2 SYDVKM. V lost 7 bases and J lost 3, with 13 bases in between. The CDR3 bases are TGTGCCAGCACTACGCCGGCACACTACGAGCAGTACTTC. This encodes CASTTPAHYEQYF.

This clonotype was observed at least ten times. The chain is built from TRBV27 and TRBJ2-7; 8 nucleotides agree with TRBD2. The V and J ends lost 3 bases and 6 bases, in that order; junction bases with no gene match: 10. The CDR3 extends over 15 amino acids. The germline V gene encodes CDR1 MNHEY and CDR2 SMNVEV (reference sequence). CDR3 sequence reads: CASSFHSGSMAEQYF. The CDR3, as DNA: TGTGCCAGCAGTTTTCACAGCGGGAGTATGGCCGAGCAGTACTTC.

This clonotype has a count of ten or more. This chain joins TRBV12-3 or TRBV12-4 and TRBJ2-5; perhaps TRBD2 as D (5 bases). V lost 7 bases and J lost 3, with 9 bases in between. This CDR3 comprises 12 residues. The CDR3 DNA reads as TGTGCCAGCAAGGACGGGAAAGAGACCCAGTACTTC. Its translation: CASKDGKETQYF.

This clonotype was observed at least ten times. The CDR3 here is CASSLRRRERGEQFF. The CDR3 bases are TGTGCCAGCAGTTTAAGGCGGCGGGAGAGGGGTGAGCAGTTCTTC. J is TRBJ2-1 and V is TRBV28; 7 positions agree with TRBD2. CDR3 length: 15 amino acids. V lost 2 bases and J lost 9; bases outside the gene matches: 10. The germline gives CDR1 MDHEN, CDR2 SYDVKM.

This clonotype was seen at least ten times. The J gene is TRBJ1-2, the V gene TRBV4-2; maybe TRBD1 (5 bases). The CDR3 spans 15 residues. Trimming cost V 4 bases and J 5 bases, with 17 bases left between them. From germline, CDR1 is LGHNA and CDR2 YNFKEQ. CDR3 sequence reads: CASSPSGGVGYGYTF. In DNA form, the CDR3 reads TGTGCCAGCAGCCCGTCCGGGGGTGTAGGATATGGCTACACCTTC.

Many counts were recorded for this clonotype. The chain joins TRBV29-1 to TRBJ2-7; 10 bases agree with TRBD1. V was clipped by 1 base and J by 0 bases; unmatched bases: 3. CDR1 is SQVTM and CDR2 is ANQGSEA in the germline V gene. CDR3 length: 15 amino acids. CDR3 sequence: CSVEGGQGSSYEQYF. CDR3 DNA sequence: TGCAGCGTTGAAGGGGGACAGGGGAGCTCCTACGAGCAGTACTTC.

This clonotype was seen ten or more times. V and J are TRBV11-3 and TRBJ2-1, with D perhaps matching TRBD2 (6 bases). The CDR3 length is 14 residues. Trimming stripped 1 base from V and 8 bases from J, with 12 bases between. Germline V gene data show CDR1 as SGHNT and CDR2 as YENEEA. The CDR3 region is CASSLALAGYEQFF. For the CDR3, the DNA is TGTGCCAGCAGCTTAGCACTAGCAGGCTATGAGCAGTTCTTC.

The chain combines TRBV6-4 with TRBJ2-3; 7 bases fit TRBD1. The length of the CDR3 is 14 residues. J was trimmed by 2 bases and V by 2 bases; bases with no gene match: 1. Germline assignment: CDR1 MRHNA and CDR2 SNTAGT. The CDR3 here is CASSDDRDTDTQYF. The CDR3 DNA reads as TGTGCCAGCAGTGACGACAGGGACACAGATACGCAGTATTTT.

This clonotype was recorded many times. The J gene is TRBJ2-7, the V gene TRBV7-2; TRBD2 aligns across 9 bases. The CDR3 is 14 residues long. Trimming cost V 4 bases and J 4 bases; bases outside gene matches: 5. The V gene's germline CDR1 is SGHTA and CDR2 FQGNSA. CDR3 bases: TGTGCCAGCAGCTGGGCCAGCGGGAGGTACGAGCAGTACTTC. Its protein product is CASSWASGRYEQYF. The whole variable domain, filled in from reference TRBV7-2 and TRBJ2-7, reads GAGVSQSPSNKVTEKGKDVELRCDPISGHTALYWYRQSLGQGLEFLIYFQGNSAPDKSGLPSDRFSAERTGGSVSTLTIQRTQQEDSAVYLCASSWASGRYEQYFGPGTRLTVT.

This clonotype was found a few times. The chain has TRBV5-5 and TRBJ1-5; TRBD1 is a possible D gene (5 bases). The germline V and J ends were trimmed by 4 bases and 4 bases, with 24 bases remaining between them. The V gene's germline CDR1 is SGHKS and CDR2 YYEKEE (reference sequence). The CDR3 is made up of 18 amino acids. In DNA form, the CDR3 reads TGTGCCAGCAGCCCCAGGGTGTTAGGTCTCGGGTTTAATCAGCCCCAGCATTTT. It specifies CASSPRVLGLGFNQPQHF.

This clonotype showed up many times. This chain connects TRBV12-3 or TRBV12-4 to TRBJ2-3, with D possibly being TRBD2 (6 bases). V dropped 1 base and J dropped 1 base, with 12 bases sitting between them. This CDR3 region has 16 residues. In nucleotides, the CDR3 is TGTGCCAGCAGTTTAGAACTGGGACTCGGCACAGATACGCAGTATTTT. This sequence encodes CASSLELGLGTDTQYF.